The next 30 T cell receptor beta chains were all read from a single sample in a study of CD8+ T cells in alopecia areata. cDNA serving as the sequencing template came from extracted, reverse transcribed RNA. The data were produced by immunoSEQ multiplex PCR, yet TCRdb's version contains in-frame clones alone and is incomplete. The sample has about 160,000 clones, under 70% seen once. Treatment meaning: oral pan-JAK inhibitor, 5-10 mg twice daily. The material was CD4+ T cells sorted from blood, obtained at week 4, from a patient treated with tofacitinib. These receptor sequences come from a human donor with alopecia areata.

V usage is TRBV6-1 and J usage is TRBJ1-1; D unclear. V was pared by 7 bases and J by 0 bases, with 12 bases between. The CDR3 has 14 residues. Per germline, CDR1 MNHNS and CDR2 SASEGT. CDR3 sequence: CASTPGPMNTEAFF. CDR3 in DNA: TGTGCCAGCACTCCCGGGCCCATGAACACTGAAGCTTTCTTT.

The chain joins TRBV7-3 to TRBJ2-7; possible D gene TRBD1, 5 bases. The CDR3 spans 17 residues. Germline V gene sequence: CDR1 SGHTA, CDR2 FQGTGA. V was shortened by 4 bases and J by 0 bases, with 19 bases between the two germline ends. CDR3 nucleotide sequence: TGTGCCAGCAGCTCACCCGACAGAAAGAACCCCTCCTACGAGCAGTACTTC. It is translated as CASSSPDRKNPSYEQYF.

V is TRBV9 and J is TRBJ2-5, with TRBD1 identical over 8 bases. The CDR3 contains 10 residues. J lost 5 bases, V lost 10 bases, and 1 base had no gene match. Per germline, CDR1 SGDLS and CDR2 YYNGEE. The CDR3 coding sequence is TGTGCCCGACAGGGGGAGACCCAGTACTTC. This translates into CARQGETQYF.

This clone was found once. The chain joins TRBV5-4 to TRBJ1-1; 8 bases agree with TRBD1. The trim removed 3 bases at V and 5 bases at J, leaving 6 bases unmatched. The germline V gene has CDR1 SGHNT and CDR2 YYREEE (reference sequence). This CDR3 spans 14 amino acids. This CDR3 reads CASSSGQGRTEAFF. The CDR3 region has the DNA TGTGCCAGCAGCTCCGGACAGGGTAGGACTGAAGCTTTCTTT.

This clone has a handful of counts. This sequence joins TRBV7-2 and TRBJ2-5, with 12 bases identical to TRBD2. The germline V gene has CDR1 SGHTA and CDR2 FQGNSA. The CDR3 consists of 15 residues. Losses at the gene ends were 2 bases for V and 4 bases for J; bases not matched to a gene: 2. This CDR3 reads CASSLQLAGGETQYF. CDR3 in DNA: TGTGCCAGCAGCTTACAACTAGCGGGGGGAGAGACCCAGTACTTC.

This clone was counted between two and nine times. The chain couples TRBV5-1 to TRBJ1-6; 7 bases match TRBD1. J gave up 8 bases and V 0 bases, and 2 bases lay outside the gene matches. Per germline, CDR1 SGHRS and CDR2 YFSETQ. CDR3 size: 14 residues. The CDR3 nucleotides read TGCGCCAGCAGCTTGGAAACAGGGGATTCACCCCTCCACTTT. Translation: CASSLETGDSPLHF.

This chain joins TRBV29-1 and TRBJ2-6, with unresolved D. The CDR3 has 14 amino acids. Germline lookup yields CDR1 SQVTM and CDR2 ANQGSEA. V was trimmed by 6 bases and J by 0 bases, leaving 9 bases between them. CDR3 sequence: CSVLYPSGANVLTF. The CDR3 region has the DNA TGCAGCGTCCTCTATCCCTCTGGGGCCAACGTCCTGACTTTC.

This rearrangement joins TRBV18 to TRBJ1-6; D gene ambiguous. Germline CDR1 KGHSH, CDR2 LQKENI. The CDR3 runs to 13 residues. Between the trimmed V and J ends, which lost 4 bases and 7 bases, there was a span of 8 bases. The CDR3 loop is CASSLLGNSPLHF. CDR3 DNA: TGTGCCAGCTCACTCCTTGGGAATTCACCCCTCCACTTT. The full variable domain, in which reference TRBV18 and TRBJ1-6 provide the parts outside the CDR3, is NAGVMQNPRHLVRRRGQEARLRCSPMKGHSHVYWYRQLPEEGLKFMVYLQKENIIDESGMPKERFSAEFPKEGPSILRIQQVVRGDSAAYFCASSLLGNSPLHFGNGTRLTVT.

This clone was observed a few times. The chain is built from TRBV27 and TRBJ1-6; no clear D gene. This CDR3 is 14 amino acids long. The V gene lost 6 bases and the J gene lost 5 bases, with 11 bases spanning the gap. The germline gives CDR1 MNHEY, CDR2 SMNVEV (reference sequence). CDR3 in DNA: TGTGCCAGCAGAGCCCCGGACCATAATTCACCCCTCCACTTT. Translating gives CASRAPDHNSPLHF.

V usage is TRBV5-1 and J usage is TRBJ2-5; D possibly corresponds to TRBD2 (6 bases). This CDR3 contains 14 residues. In germline, CDR1 is SGHRS, CDR2 YFSETQ. Trimming shortened V by 1 base and J by 4 bases, and 11 bases separated the two germline ends. The CDR3 DNA reads TGCGCCAGCAGCTTGAGGAGCGGGTCAGAGACCCAGTACTTC. Translating it yields CASSLRSGSETQYF.

The chain has TRBV7-2 and TRBJ2-7; tentative D call: TRBD1 (6 bases). From germline, CDR1 is SGHTA and CDR2 FQGNSA. The CDR3 runs to 15 residues. V lost 5 bases and J 0 bases, leaving 14 bases between the germline ends. CDR3 protein: CASSPQDRPSYEQYF. CDR3 coding DNA: TGTGCCAGCAGCCCTCAAGACAGGCCCTCCTACGAGCAGTACTTC.

The rearrangement links TRBV7-2 to TRBJ2-7; the D is unclear. The germline V and J ends were trimmed by 4 bases and 4 bases, with 5 bases remaining between them. CDR3 length: 11 residues. Germline V gene data show CDR1 as SGHTA and CDR2 as FQGNSA. The CDR3 nucleotides read TGTGCCAGCAGCTCGGAGTACGAGCAGTACTTC. Translation gives CASSSEYEQYF.

Comment on this clone: In the same sample, other DNA sequences code for this CDR3. V usage is TRBV30 and J usage is TRBJ1-1; D is undetermined. V was cut by 0 bases and J by 1 base, with 6 bases left in between. The germline V gene encodes CDR1 GTSNPN and CDR2 SVGIG (reference sequence). CDR3 length: 13 amino acids. The CDR3 loop is CAWSVSSNTEAFF. The CDR3 bases are TGTGCCTGGAGTGTCAGCTCGAACACTGAAGCTTTCTTT. Full variable domain (remainder filled in from reference TRBV30 and TRBJ1-1): SQTIHQWPATLVQPVGSPLSLECTVEGTSNPNLYWYRQAAGRGLQLLFYSVGIGQISSEVPQNLSASRPQDRQFILSSKKLLLSDSGFYLCAWSVSSNTEAFFGQGTRLTVV.

This chain links TRBV5-6 with TRBJ2-2; TRBD1 matches at 7 bases. The V and J ends lost 3 bases and 4 bases, in that order; junction bases with no gene match: 3. In germline, CDR1 is SGHDT, CDR2 YYEEEE. This CDR3 spans 14 amino acids. CDR3 sequence: CASSWTGRTGELFF. The DNA of the CDR3 is TGTGCCAGCAGCTGGACAGGACGCACCGGGGAGCTGTTTTTT.

The CDR3 loop is CASSRPLAGAYNEQFF. CDR3 coding DNA: TGTGCCAGCAGTCGACCCTTAGCGGGGGCCTACAATGAGCAGTTCTTC. This chain uses TRBV7-9 with TRBJ2-1; 9 bases line up with TRBD2. V lost 6 bases, J lost 2 bases, and 8 bases stayed unmatched. Germline V gene lookup returns CDR1 SEHNR and CDR2 FQNEAQ (reference sequence). The CDR3 covers 16 residues.

This clone has a handful of counts. The chain links TRBV10-3 to TRBJ1-2; 9 nucleotides match TRBD1. The length of the CDR3 is 14 residues. V lost 6 bases to trimming and J lost 3 bases; unmatched junction nucleotides: 5. Germline V gives CDR1 ENHRY, CDR2 SYGVKD. The CDR3 is CAIRPGQGDYGYTF. The CDR3 nucleotides are TGTGCCATCAGGCCGGGACAGGGTGACTATGGCTACACCTTC.

This chain joins TRBV2 and TRBJ2-5; D is ambiguous. This CDR3 has 16 residues. Germline loops: CDR1 SNHLY, CDR2 FYNNEI. Trimming cost V 6 bases and J 2 bases, with 19 bases left between them. CDR3 nucleotide sequence: TGTGCCAGCAGGGACCGTAGAGCGCGAGGTCAAGAGACCCAGTACTTC. Its protein product is CASRDRRARGQETQYF.

This chain joins TRBV27 and TRBJ2-3; D unclear. The germline V gene has CDR1 MNHEY and CDR2 SMNVEV (reference sequence). The CDR3 has 17 amino acids. Between the trimmed V and J ends, which lost 0 bases and 2 bases, there was a span of 15 bases. CDR3 in DNA: TGTGCCAGCAGTTTATCGGCAGCCGCCACCTCCACAGATACGCAGTATTTT. Encoded protein: CASSLSAAATSTDTQYF.

The rearrangement joins TRBV5-1 to TRBJ2-1; 10 nucleotides agree with TRBD1. The V gene's germline CDR1 is SGHRS and CDR2 YFSETQ. The CDR3 is 15 amino acids. Trimming took 3 bases from V and 7 from J; bases not matched to a gene: 7. CDR3: CASSSWGQGMNEQFF. CDR3 coding DNA: TGCGCCAGCAGCTCCTGGGGACAGGGGATGAATGAGCAGTTCTTC.

The chain links TRBV11-2 to TRBJ1-4, with TRBD1 as a possible D gene (5 bases). V gave up 3 bases and J gave up 7 bases, with 9 bases separating them. Germline lookup yields CDR1 SGHAT and CDR2 FQNNGV. The CDR3 covers 13 residues. The CDR3 sequence is CASSFGTGEKLFF. DNA of the CDR3: TGTGCCAGCAGCTTTGGGACGGGTGAAAAACTGTTTTTT.

The chain employs TRBV30 and TRBJ1-5, with D tentatively TRBD1 (5 bases). The germline V gene encodes CDR1 GTSNPN and CDR2 SVGIG (reference sequence). The CDR3 is made up of 13 amino acids. V lost 5 bases and J 7 bases, leaving 15 bases between the germline ends. CDR3 sequence (DNA): TGTGCCTGGGGGCACGGGGGAGGGCAGCCCCAGCATTTT. This sequence encodes CAWGHGGGQPQHF. The full variable domain, in which reference TRBV30 and TRBJ1-5 provide the parts outside the CDR3, is SQTIHQWPATLVQPVGSPLSLECTVEGTSNPNLYWYRQAAGRGLQLLFYSVGIGQISSEVPQNLSASRPQDRQFILSSKKLLLSDSGFYLCAWGHGGGQPQHFGDGTRLSIL.

J is TRBJ1-4 and V is TRBV6-5, with a tentative D call TRBD1 (6 bases). The V and J ends lost 11 bases and 5 bases respectively, with 9 bases between them. Germline V gene sequence: CDR1 MNHEY, CDR2 SVGAGI. This CDR3 spans 11 amino acids. CDR3 sequence (DNA): TGTGCCTCCCAGGGGAATGAAAAACTGTTTTTT. It codes for CASQGNEKLFF.

A word on this clone: Other nucleotide sequences from this sample produce the same CDR3. The chain employs TRBV30 and TRBJ1-5; TRBD1 is a possible D gene (6 bases). From germline, CDR1 is GTSNPN and CDR2 SVGIG (reference sequence). The ends were cut back, 3 bases at V and 4 bases at J, with 10 bases in the middle. The CDR3 extends over 13 amino acids. CDR3: CAWSGDTNQPQHF. CDR3 coding DNA: TGTGCCTGGAGCGGGGACACAAATCAGCCCCAGCATTTT. Drawing the rest from reference TRBV30 and TRBJ1-5, the complete variable domain is SQTIHQWPATLVQPVGSPLSLECTVEGTSNPNLYWYRQAAGRGLQLLFYSVGIGQISSEVPQNLSASRPQDRQFILSSKKLLLSDSGFYLCAWSGDTNQPQHFGDGTRLSIL.

Only one count was recorded for this clone. The chain combines TRBV4-1 with TRBJ2-7, with D uncertain. The germline V gene has CDR1 MGHRA and CDR2 YSYEKL. The CDR3 is 16 residues long. Trimming pared 1 base from V and 0 bases from J, leaving 13 bases between. The DNA for the CDR3 is TGCGCCAGCAGCCAAGGAAGGACGGTAGGCTCCTACGAGCAGTACTTC. Encoded protein: CASSQGRTVGSYEQYF.

This chain links TRBV4-3 with TRBJ2-3; possible D gene TRBD2, 6 bases. Germline lookup yields CDR1 LGHNA and CDR2 YSLEER. Trimming pared 0 bases from V and 4 bases from J, leaving 17 bases between. The CDR3 contains 17 residues. The CDR3 DNA follows: TGCGCCAGCAGCCAAGACCCCCGGGGGAGCGGTTCAGATACGCAGTATTTT. The encoded protein is CASSQDPRGSGSDTQYF.

This clone was counted between two and nine times. The gene calls are TRBV6-5 and TRBJ2-7; no clear D gene. There are 14 residues in the CDR3. The germline V and J ends were trimmed by 5 bases and 2 bases, with 13 bases remaining between them. From germline, CDR1 is MNHEY and CDR2 SVGAGI. As DNA, the CDR3 is TGTGCCAGCAGTGATAAACTGGTAACCTACGAGCAGTACTTC. This translates into CASSDKLVTYEQYF.

The J gene is TRBJ1-2, the V gene TRBV29-1; D uncertain. Per germline, CDR1 SQVTM and CDR2 ANQGSEA. V was shortened by 2 bases and J by 4 bases, with 8 bases between the two germline ends. CDR3 length: 12 residues. The CDR3 bases are TGCAGCGTTGAAAACGGGCCCTATGGCTACACCTTC. Amino acid sequence: CSVENGPYGYTF. The whole variable domain, filled in from reference TRBV29-1 and TRBJ1-2, reads SAVISQKPSRDICQRGTSLTIQCQVDSQVTMMFWYRQQPGQSLTLIATANQGSEATYESGFVIDKFPISRPNLTFSTLTVSNMSPEDSSIYLCSVENGPYGYTFGSGTRLTVV.

The chain links TRBV30 to TRBJ1-5; 7 bases match TRBD1. The V and J ends lost 6 bases and 4 bases, in that order; junction bases with no gene match: 9. Germline V gene sequence: CDR1 GTSNPN, CDR2 SVGIG (reference sequence). The CDR3 spans 14 residues. As DNA, the CDR3 is TGTGCCTGTTCTACAGGGGTTGGGAATCAGCCCCAGCATTTT. Amino acids: CACSTGVGNQPQHF.

The chain carries TRBV9 and TRBJ2-1; 13 nucleotides align to TRBD2. V lost 3 bases to trimming and J lost 6 bases; unmatched junction nucleotides: 6. Germline assignment: CDR1 SGDLS and CDR2 YYNGEE. This CDR3 is 16 amino acids long. The CDR3, as DNA: TGTGCCAGCAGCGCCCTGGGACTAGCGGGGAGCAATGAGCAGTTCTTC. This translates into CASSALGLAGSNEQFF.

The V and J genes are TRBV7-2 and TRBJ1-1; D unresolved. Germline assignment: CDR1 SGHTA and CDR2 FQGNSA. CDR3 length: 11 residues. Trimming shortened V by 4 bases and J by 6 bases, and 6 bases separated the two germline ends. CDR3 DNA: TGTGCCAGCAGCTCGGAGGCTGAAGCTTTCTTT. Its translation: CASSSEAEAFF.